This TCR beta chain was found in a study of T cell responses to AZD1222 COVID-19 vaccine. Study outcomes and limitations: Vaccine-associated CD4 TCRs ranged over spike, dominating at 160-218 and 743-854.

Generated by immunoSEQ multiplex PCR, the TCRdb table keeps only in-frame clones and is missing some. The sample has 140,000 to 150,000 clones, over 75% seen once. The V gene lost 4 bases and the J gene lost 0 bases, with 13 bases spanning the gap. There are 15 residues in the CDR3. Germline assignment: CDR1 LGHDT and CDR2 YNNKEL (reference sequence). For this clone: Its antigen is as yet unknown.

This sequence was found in an adult in good health. The source was peripheral blood, collected on day 0 of AZD1222 vaccination. This chain links TRBV3-1 (or the pseudogene TRBV3-2) with TRBJ2-7; tentatively, D is TRBD1 or TRBD2 (5 bases each). The CDR3 reads CASSPVGDLSYEQYF. For the CDR3, the DNA is TGTGCCAGCAGCCCCGTGGGGGACCTCTCCTACGAGCAGTACTTC.